One and the same sample provided the 7 T cell receptor beta chains below, sequenced in a study of blood T cells in healthy people across ages (dated by TCRdb to the mid-2010s). Library generation was performed with 5' RACE. The instrument given in TCRdb is Illumina HiSeq 2500. A second PCR of roughly 7 to 12 cycles was performed with a sample-barcoded 5' primer and a J-beta primer mix. TCRdb trimmed the raw reads at Q25, called clones with MiXCR and kept productive beta chains. Identical CDR3 protein sequences are pooled into one entry, listed with their most common genes and DNA. This sample lists under 800,000 distinct CDR3 sequences; 43% were detected once. Of the sample, 20% is held by the ten largest clones. Sequencing was carried out using blood. The receptors stem from a woman aged 55 to 70 in good health.

V gene TRBV7-2 combines with J gene TRBJ2-5; 8 bases match TRBD2. V was clipped by 7 bases and J by 9 bases; unmatched bases: 10. The CDR3 runs to 13 residues. The germline gives CDR1 SGHTA, CDR2 FQGNSA. Here the CDR3 reads CASTLSGARAQYF. Written as DNA, the CDR3 is TGTGCCAGCACCCTTAGCGGGGCCAGGGCCCAGTACTTC.

This clonotype has only a few counts. This chain joins TRBV5-6 and TRBJ1-6; possibly TRBD1 for D (5 bases). Germline CDR1 and CDR2: SGHDT and YYEEEE. The CDR3 is 15 amino acids. Trimming cost V 0 bases and J 9 bases, with 13 bases left between them. The CDR3 protein is CASSLGRTPPSPLHF. CDR3 DNA sequence: TGTGCCAGCAGCTTGGGCCGGACACCGCCTTCACCCCTCCACTTT.

The CDR3 DNA reads as TGTGCCAGCAGCCCGAGGGGGTGGGGAGGAGATACGCAGTATTTT. Residues: CASSPRGWGGDTQYF. V gene TRBV3-1 combines with J gene TRBJ2-3; the D gene could be TRBD1 or TRBD2 (6 bases each). Trimming pared 4 bases from V and 5 bases from J, leaving 16 bases between. There are 15 residues in the CDR3. Germline assignment: CDR1 LGHDT and CDR2 YNNKEL (reference sequence).

V is TRBV2 and J is TRBJ2-7, with a possible D match to TRBD1 (6 bases). The CDR3 is made up of 16 amino acids. Trimming took off 4 bases at V and 5 bases at J, with 21 bases between the two ends. Germline V lookup: CDR1 SNHLY, CDR2 FYNNEI. The CDR3 nucleotides are TGTGCCAGCAGTGCTTCCCAGGCAGGGGCTCGGAACGAGCAGTACTTC. Translating it yields CASSASQAGARNEQYF.

This clonotype has at least ten counts. J is TRBJ2-3 and V is TRBV7-9, with 7 bases matching TRBD1. V was clipped by 1 base and J by 2 bases; unmatched bases: 3. CDR3 length equals 15 residues. Germline CDR1 reads SEHNR; CDR2 reads FQNEAQ (reference sequence). The CDR3 loop reads CASSLGGQVTDTQYF. Written as DNA, the CDR3 is TGTGCCAGCAGCTTAGGAGGACAGGTCACAGATACGCAGTATTTT.

This chain connects TRBV9 to TRBJ2-1; perhaps TRBD2 as D (6 bases). The CDR3 has 16 amino acids. CDR1 is SGDLS, CDR2 YYNGEE, per germline. Trimming pared 0 bases from V and 7 bases from J, leaving 17 bases between. The CDR3, as DNA: TGTGCCAGCAGCGTAGCAGGGCTAGCGTATAATAATGAGCAGTTCTTC. Its protein is CASSVAGLAYNNEQFF.

This clonotype has just a few counts. CDR3 nucleotide sequence: TGTGCCAGCAGTTTTGGGCAGACCGGGGAGCTGTTTTTT. Translation: CASSFGQTGELFF. V gene TRBV12-3 or TRBV12-4 combines with J gene TRBJ2-2; no firm D call. V was trimmed by 3 bases and J by 5 bases, leaving 7 bases between them. The CDR3 is 13 amino acids.